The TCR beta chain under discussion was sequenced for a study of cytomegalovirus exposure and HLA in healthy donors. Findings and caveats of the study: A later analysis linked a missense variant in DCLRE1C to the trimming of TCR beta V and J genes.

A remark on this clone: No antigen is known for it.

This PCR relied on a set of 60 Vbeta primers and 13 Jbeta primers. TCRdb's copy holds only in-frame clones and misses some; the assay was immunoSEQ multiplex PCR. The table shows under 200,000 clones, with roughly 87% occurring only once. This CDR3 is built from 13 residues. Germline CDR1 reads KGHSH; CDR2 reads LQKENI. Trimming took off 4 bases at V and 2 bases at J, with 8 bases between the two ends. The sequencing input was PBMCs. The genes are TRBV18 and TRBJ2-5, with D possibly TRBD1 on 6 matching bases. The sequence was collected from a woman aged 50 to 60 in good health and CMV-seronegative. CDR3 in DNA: TGTGCCAGCTCACAGGGGGTACAAGAGACCCAGTACTTC. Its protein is CASSQGVQETQYF.